This T cell receptor beta chain came from a study of OX40 agonist ivuxolimab in advanced cancers. The protocol was immunoSEQ multiplex PCR, while the TCRdb copy is restricted to in-frame clones and leaves out a portion. The table includes tens of thousands of clones, 80% to 90% detected once. The CDR3 extends over 17 amino acids. Germline assignment: CDR1 MDHEN and CDR2 SYDVKM. With 7 bases removed from V and 6 bases from J, the gap between germline ends came to 27 bases. The sequence was collected from an adult with an advanced solid tumor such as melanoma, head and neck, liver or kidney cancer. Sequenced material: CD4+ or CD8+ T cells sorted from blood, taken in a trial of the OX40 agonist ivuxolimab. The gene calls are TRBV28 and TRBJ1-1; D is unclear. The CDR3 here is CASTPMGTGGGISEAFF. Written as DNA, the CDR3 is TGTGCCAGCACCCCGATGGGAACCGGAGGAGGAATCTCTGAAGCTTTCTTT. Drawing the rest from reference TRBV28 and TRBJ1-1, the complete variable domain is DVKVTQSSRYLVKRTGEKVFLECVQDMDHENMFWYRQDPGLGLRLIYFSYDVKMKEKGDIPEGYSVSREKKERFSLILESASTNQTSMYLCASTPMGTGGGISEAFFGQGTRLTVV.